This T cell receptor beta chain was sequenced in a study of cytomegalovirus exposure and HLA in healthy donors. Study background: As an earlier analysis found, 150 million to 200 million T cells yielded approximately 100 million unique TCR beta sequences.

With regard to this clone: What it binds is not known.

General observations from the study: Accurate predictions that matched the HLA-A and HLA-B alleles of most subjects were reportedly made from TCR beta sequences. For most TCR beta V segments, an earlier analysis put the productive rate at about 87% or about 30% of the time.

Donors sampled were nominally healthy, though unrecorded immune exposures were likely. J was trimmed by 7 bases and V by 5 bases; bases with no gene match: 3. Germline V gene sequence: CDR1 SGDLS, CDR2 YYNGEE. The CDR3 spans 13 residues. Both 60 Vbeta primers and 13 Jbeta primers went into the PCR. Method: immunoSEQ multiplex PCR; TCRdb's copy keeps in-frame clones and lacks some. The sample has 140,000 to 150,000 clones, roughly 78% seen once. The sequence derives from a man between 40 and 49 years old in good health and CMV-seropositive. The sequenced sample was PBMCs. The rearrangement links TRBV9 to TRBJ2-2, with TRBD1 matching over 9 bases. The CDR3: CASRGTGHGELFF. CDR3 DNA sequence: TGTGCCAGCAGAGGGACAGGGCACGGGGAGCTGTTTTTT.